This note documents a single T cell receptor beta chain sequence. The antigen remains undetermined. The data derive from a study of T cells in localized non-small cell lung cancer. The CDR3 contains 11 residues. Trimming shortened V by 2 bases and J by 13 bases, and 11 bases separated the two germline ends. Germline V gene lookup returns CDR1 SGHAT and CDR2 FQNNGV. Study results and limitations: Median about 56 top-100 tumor clones were shared with paired adjacent lung. Maximal T cell clonality occurred in uninvolved adjacent lung, with tumor ranking below it. The study sequenced only one region of the tumor. As a result, intratumor heterogeneity could not be excluded and remains possible.

Sequencing used immunoSEQ multiplex PCR; TCRdb keeps in-frame clones, though not all of them. The repertoire consists of fewer than 25,000 clones, with about 93% occurring once and the leading ten covering 2.5% to 3%. The receptor's source is a woman aged 40-75 years with stage I lung adenocarcinoma. This chain uses TRBV11-2 with TRBJ1-2, with no clear D. Here the sequenced sample was peripheral blood, taken before any cancer treatment. CDR3 loop: CASSLNLLRTF. The CDR3 DNA reads as TGTGCCAGCAGCTTAAACCTCCTGCGCACCTTC. The full variable domain, rest sourced from reference TRBV11-2 and TRBJ1-2, is EAGVAQSPRYKIIEKRQSVAFWCNPISGHATLYWYQQILGQGPKLLIQFQNNGVVDDSQLPKDRFSAERLKGVDSTLKIQPAKLEDSAVYLCASSLNLLRTFGSGTRLTVV.